This is a list of T cell receptor beta chains from one sample in a study of regulatory T cells in long-lasting Graves disease. From the multiplex PCR reads, TCRdb called clonotypes with MiXCR, one entry per CDR3 protein. The profile shows around 500,000 distinct CDR3 sequences, approximately 12% of them singletons. The sample was also linked to a second study, of T cells in Graves' hyperthyroidism and ophthalmopathy.

Sequences were derived from peripheral blood mononuclear cells (PBMCs), sampled at new diagnosis, from a patient treated with antithyroid drugs. The source of these receptors is a man under 40 with Graves disease. The CDR3 runs from the conserved cysteine through the conserved F or W. Each record gives: V gene, J gene, D gene, clone size, CDR3 DNA, CDR3 protein. The D gene is left open where the match is weak. Some rows have no size entry. The others give once, few or many, or a class for an expanded clone.

TRBV11-2,TRBJ2-7,NA,many,TGTGCCAGCAGCTTTGGGGGTGGTCCCTACGAGCAGTACTTC,CASSFGGGPYEQYF
TRBV9,TRBJ2-1,TRBD1,NA,TGTGCCAGCAGCCCCGGGACAGATCTCCTCCACCGCCGGCCCTCGGGTGAGCAGTTCTTC,CASSPGTDLLHRRPSGEQFF
TRBV5-1,TRBJ2-6,NA,NA,TGCGCCAGCGCTAAGAGGGCGGAAGGGGCCAACGTCCTGACTTTC,CASAKRAEGANVLTF
TRBV12-3/TRBV12-4,TRBJ2-3,TRBD2,many,TGTGCCAGCAGTTTAGGGGCGGGAGTAGCCGGTGCGCAGTATTTT,CASSLGAGVAGAQYF
TRBV2,TRBJ1-4,TRBD1,NA,TGTGCCAGCTTGGGACAGGGGTTAGAAAAACTGTTTTTT,CASLGQGLEKLFF
TRBV27,TRBJ2-1,NA,NA,TGTGCCAGCAGCAATCGGGGGGCCGGATCGAGAGAGCAGTTCTTC,CASSNRGAGSREQFF
TRBV28,TRBJ1-2,NA,many,TGTGCCAGCAGTCTCCCCAGGGGACGTGGTGGCTACACCTTC,CASSLPRGRGGYTF
TRBV6-9,TRBJ2-3,NA,NA,TGTGCCAGCAGTTACCCAGGGGGGGGTTACACAGATACGCAGTATTTT,CASSYPGGGYTDTQYF
TRBV30,TRBJ1-2,NA,NA,TGTGCCTGGAGTGAAGGGGCGGTTGGCTACACCTTC,CAWSEGAVGYTF
TRBV19,TRBJ2-3,NA,few,TGTGCCAGTCAGGAGCAGCGAGCAGATACGCAGTATTTT,CASQEQRADTQYF
TRBV10-2,TRBJ2-7,NA,few,TGCGCCAGCAGTTGGGGGAATGTCTACGAGCAGTACTTC,CASSWGNVYEQYF
TRBV11-2,TRBJ2-5,NA,NA,TGTGCCAGCAGCTTAGGCCCAGGGTCTGGGGAGACCCAGTACTTC,CASSLGPGSGETQYF
TRBV28,TRBJ2-5,NA,many,TGTGCCAGCAGTGAACAGGGAGGGGGGGAGACCCAGTACTTC,CASSEQGGGETQYF
TRBV7-9,TRBJ2-7,TRBD2,few,TGTGCCAGCAGCCCTCGGACTAGCGGGATTACCTACGAGCAGTACTTC,CASSPRTSGITYEQYF
TRBV20-1,TRBJ2-7,NA,few,TGCAGTGCTAGAGTCGGCGGCTCCCTCAACCAGTACTTC,CSARVGGSLNQYF
TRBV24-1,TRBJ2-3,TRBD2,NA,TGTGCCACCAGTGATTCCCGACTAGCGGGCGGGGATACGCAGTATTTT,CATSDSRLAGGDTQYF
TRBV20-1,TRBJ2-7,NA,many,TGCAGTGCTCGGAAGGAGGGAGGGGGCAACGAGCAGTACTTC,CSARKEGGGNEQYF
TRBV14,TRBJ2-5,NA,NA,TGTGCCAGCAGCCGGCGGGGCCGGAGCAACCAAGAGACCCAGTACTTC,CASSRRGRSNQETQYF
TRBV15,TRBJ1-4,NA,NA,TGTGCCACCAGCAGCTTGGCCCTTAATGAAAAACTGTTTTTT,CATSSLALNEKLFF
TRBV29-1,TRBJ2-7,NA,NA,TGCAGCGTTGAAGATGCATTGGAGGGCGGCTCCTACGAGCAGTACTTC,CSVEDALEGGSYEQYF
TRBV6-5,TRBJ2-2,TRBD2,many,TGTGCCAGCAGTTCCTTAGCGGGAACGAACACCGGGGAGCTGTTTTTT,CASSSLAGTNTGELFF
TRBV19,TRBJ2-1,NA,NA,TGTGCCAGTAGTATCGATTCGAGGGAGACTGACAATGAGCAGTTCTTC,CASSIDSRETDNEQFF
TRBV12-3/TRBV12-4,TRBJ2-7,TRBD1,many,TGTGCCAGCAGTTTAGCCGGCCGGGACAGGAAGTACTTC,CASSLAGRDRKYF
TRBV2,TRBJ2-7,NA,many,TGTGCCAGCAGTGATGAGACCGTCGCCTACGAGCAGTACTTC,CASSDETVAYEQYF
TRBV7-9,TRBJ2-7,NA,NA,TGTGCCAGCAGCCGTAGTAGCATAGAGCAGTACTTC,CASSRSSIEQYF
TRBV7-9,TRBJ1-5,NA,few,TGTGCCAGCAGCTTAGTTGGAATGAATCAGCCCCAGCATTTT,CASSLVGMNQPQHF
TRBV11-2,TRBJ2-2,NA,NA,TGTGCCAGCAGCTTATCGGGTTCCGGGGGGCTGTTTTTT,CASSLSGSGGLFF
TRBV29-1,TRBJ1-2,NA,NA,TGCAGCGTTCGTAGGGGCAGTGGCTACACCTTC,CSVRRGSGYTF
TRBV20-1,TRBJ2-1,TRBD2,many,TGCAGTGCTAGAGATGCGGCCCTCAGCGGGAGAGGTGGGAATGAGCAGTTCTTC,CSARDAALSGRGGNEQFF
TRBV7-9,TRBJ1-3,NA,NA,TGTGCCAGCAGACCCCATGGGACTCCTGGAAACACCATATATTTT,CASRPHGTPGNTIYF
TRBV19,TRBJ2-1,NA,few,TGTGCCAGTAGCCCCCCCCTGGCACCTAATGAGCAGTTCTTC,CASSPPLAPNEQFF
TRBV24-1,TRBJ2-1,NA,many,TGTGCCACCAGTGGGTGGGGGGGTAGACAGGGGAGCTCCTACAATGAGCAGTTCTTC,CATSGWGGRQGSSYNEQFF
TRBV6-4,TRBJ1-2,TRBD1,many,TGTGCCAGCAGTGATGTCGCGGAGGGGGCGGATGGCTACACCTTC,CASSDVAEGADGYTF
TRBV7-2,TRBJ1-1,NA,many,TGTGCCAGCAGCTTAGTGTGGGGCGGGAACACTGAAGCTTTCTTT,CASSLVWGGNTEAFF
TRBV24-1,TRBJ1-5,NA,NA,TGTGCCACCAGTGATCCCCGGACAGCCAATCAGCCCCAGCATTTT,CATSDPRTANQPQHF
TRBV3-1,TRBJ1-5,NA,many,TGTGCCAGCAGCCAGGGACCTGGAGGTGGTCAGCCCCAGCATTTT,CASSQGPGGGQPQHF
TRBV7-2,TRBJ1-1,NA,many,TGTGCCAGCAGCTTAGTAGAGGGTAGGGCTTTCTTT,CASSLVEGRAFF
TRBV6-9,TRBJ2-5,TRBD1,few,TGTGCCAGCAGTTTATTATCCAGGGGGCTAGATGAGACCCAGTACTTC,CASSLLSRGLDETQYF
TRBV12-3/TRBV12-4,TRBJ2-1,TRBD2,many,TGTGCCAGCAGTAAAAGACTAGTGGGCGGGAGTCCCAGCTCTAACAATGAGCAGTTCTTC,CASSKRLVGGSPSSNNEQFF
TRBV27,TRBJ1-5,NA,many,TGTGCCAGCAGTTTATCGGTCAGTCCGCAGCCCCAGCATTTT,CASSLSVSPQPQHF
TRBV29-1,TRBJ2-7,TRBD2,NA,TGCAGCGTTGAAACTGCGGGAGGGGCCTACGAGCAGTACTTC,CSVETAGGAYEQYF
TRBV20-1,TRBJ1-1,NA,NA,TGCAGTGCTAGAGAACGAGGGTACAGGGACTCCAACACTGAAGCTTTCTTT,CSARERGYRDSNTEAFF
TRBV5-1,TRBJ2-1,TRBD2,many,TGCGCCAGCAGCTTGTCGTCTAGCGGGACCAATGAGCAGTTCTTC,CASSLSSSGTNEQFF
TRBV7-8,TRBJ1-6,TRBD1,many,TGTGCCAGCAGCCGGGGACAGGCGGCCAATTCACCCCTCCACTTT,CASSRGQAANSPLHF
TRBV20-1,TRBJ1-5,TRBD1,NA,TGCAGTGCCGAAAACGGCCCCGGGACAGGGGGGCAGCCCCAGCATTTT,CSAENGPGTGGQPQHF
TRBV11-2,TRBJ2-7,TRBD2,many,TGTGCCAGCAGCTTAGAGTCTAGCGGGATTTACGAGCAGTACTTC,CASSLESSGIYEQYF
TRBV27,TRBJ2-2,NA,many,TGTGCCAGCAGTGCGGACAGGAACACCGGGGAGCTGTTTTTT,CASSADRNTGELFF
TRBV7-8,TRBJ2-3,TRBD2,many,TGTGCCAGCAGCCGTAGGACTAGCGGCAACACAGATACGCAGTATTTT,CASSRRTSGNTDTQYF